The 17 T cell receptor beta chains below were found in one sample sequenced in a study of Graves' ophthalmopathy and Graves' hyperthyroidism. RNA transcripts provided the template for amplifying TCR beta CDR3 regions. The authors performed first-round RT-PCR with HTBI primers and then a second-round multiplex PCR. TCRdb independently ran MiXCR on the multiplex PCR reads; one entry per CDR3 protein. The sample shows 400,000 or so distinct CDR3 sequences, less than 20% of them seen only once. Specimen: peripheral blood. The receptors stem from a woman aged 18 to 35 with stable Graves' hyperthyroidism.

This chain joins TRBV12-3 or TRBV12-4 and TRBJ2-7, with 10 positions matching TRBD1. The CDR3 has 15 residues. V lost 6 bases and J lost 1; bases outside the gene matches: 6. CDR3 coding DNA: TGTGCCAGCAGAACCGGGACAGGGGAGTCCTACGAGCAGTACTTC. Amino acid sequence: CASRTGTGESYEQYF.

V usage is TRBV14 and J usage is TRBJ2-7; D tentatively fits TRBD1 or TRBD2 (5 bases each). CDR1 and CDR2 (germline): SGHDN, FVKESK. The CDR3 has 16 residues. V gave up 4 bases and J gave up 4 bases, with 20 bases separating them. In DNA form, the CDR3 reads TGTGCCAGCAGCCTCCTAGGGGCGTGGGGAGAATACGAGCAGTACTTC. It yields the protein CASSLLGAWGEYEQYF.

This clonotype was counted at least ten times. The gene calls are TRBV11-2 and TRBJ2-5; 12 nucleotides align to TRBD1. After removal of 5 bases from V and 5 bases from J, the junction contained 9 bases not matched to a gene. Germline V gene data show CDR1 as SGHAT and CDR2 as FQNNGV. This CDR3 comprises 16 residues. The CDR3 reads CASSGLRDRGRETQYF. The CDR3 region has the DNA TGTGCCAGCAGCGGACTCCGGGACAGGGGGCGGGAGACCCAGTACTTC.

This clonotype showed up many times. The rearrangement joins TRBV7-2 to TRBJ1-1, with D hard to call. V lost 5 bases, J lost 5 bases, and 18 bases lay in between. Germline-derived CDR1 and CDR2 are SGHTA and FQGNSA. The CDR3 sequence is 15 residues long. CDR3 loop: CASSPVAIARTEAFF. The CDR3 DNA reads as TGTGCCAGCAGCCCAGTAGCGATAGCAAGGACTGAAGCTTTCTTT.

The chain has TRBV6-5 and TRBJ1-5, with D tentatively TRBD1 (6 bases). From germline, CDR1 is MNHEY and CDR2 SVGAGI. Trimming removed 6 bases at V and 8 bases at J, with 23 bases between. The length of the CDR3 is 16 residues. As DNA, the CDR3 is TGTGCCAGCAGCTATTATCACAGGGAGGCCGGGGAGCCCCAGCATTTT. Amino acids: CASSYYHREAGEPQHF.

This clonotype was counted between two and nine times. V usage is TRBV11-2 and J usage is TRBJ1-2, with 7 bases identical to TRBD1. V lost 0 bases and J lost 8; bases outside the gene matches: 3. The CDR3 is made up of 13 amino acids. Germline V CDR1 and CDR2: SGHAT, FQNNGV. The CDR3, as DNA: TGTGCCAGCAGCTTAGATAACAGGGGCGGCTACACCTTC. This sequence encodes CASSLDNRGGYTF.

This clonotype was seen more than once but under ten times. The chain recombines TRBV5-1 with TRBJ2-5; TRBD2 matches at 10 bases. The CDR3 loop spans 14 amino acids. Germline V CDR1 and CDR2: SGHRS, YFSETQ. Losses at the gene ends were 6 bases for V and 3 bases for J; bases not matched to a gene: 5. The CDR3 protein is CASKLLAGEETQYF. CDR3 bases: TGCGCCAGCAAGTTGCTAGCGGGGGAAGAGACCCAGTACTTC.

There are many counts of this clonotype. This chain uses TRBV11-2 with TRBJ1-2; D may be TRBD1 (5 bases). V dropped 5 bases and J dropped 2 bases, with 15 bases sitting between them. The germline V gene has CDR1 SGHAT and CDR2 FQNNGV. The CDR3 extends over 15 amino acids. The DNA of the CDR3 is TGTGCCAGCAGCATCCCCGCGGGGCAGAACTATGGCTACACCTTC. Translation: CASSIPAGQNYGYTF.

There are many counts of this clonotype. The V gene is TRBV20-1, the J gene TRBJ1-6; unclear D gene. Trimming removed 2 bases at V and 2 bases at J, with 7 bases between. CDR1 and CDR2 (germline): DFQATT, SNEGSKA (reference sequence). There are 14 residues in the CDR3. CDR3 bases: TGCAGTGCTAGAATGGGTGCCTATAATTCACCCCTCCACTTT. Translation: CSARMGAYNSPLHF.

This clonotype was observed a few times. The rearrangement links TRBV19 to TRBJ1-2; possibly TRBD1 for D (6 bases). Germline V lookup: CDR1 LNHDA, CDR2 SQIVND (reference sequence). Between the trimmed V and J ends, which lost 6 bases and 4 bases, there was a span of 18 bases. The CDR3 sequence is 15 residues long. This CDR3 is CASSPHLQGLYGYTF. CDR3 nucleotides: TGTGCCAGTAGCCCCCATTTACAGGGTCTCTATGGCTACACCTTC. The full variable domain, in which reference TRBV19 and TRBJ1-2 provide the parts outside the CDR3, is DGGITQSPKYLFRKEGQNVTLSCEQNLNHDAMYWYRQDPGQGLRLIYYSQIVNDFQKGDIAEGYSVSREKKESFPLTVTSAQKNPTAFYLCASSPHLQGLYGYTFGSGTRLTVV.

In its sample, this clonotype was seen many times. The chain has TRBV12-5 and TRBJ2-7; TRBD2 aligns across 7 bases. The CDR3 covers 15 residues. CDR1 and CDR2 from the germline V gene are LGHNT and FRNRAP. Germline trimming cut 5 bases from V and 3 bases from J; bases unmatched to any gene: 10. In DNA, the CDR3 is TGTGCTAGTGGTCCCCTCGGGGGAGGGGTCTACGAGCAGTACTTC. It is translated as CASGPLGGGVYEQYF.

This clonotype has at least ten counts. J is TRBJ2-5 and V is TRBV19; 12 bases agree with TRBD1. V dropped 10 bases and J dropped 5; count of bases not matched to a gene: 5. The CDR3 extends over 13 amino acids. Germline V gene sequence: CDR1 LNHDA, CDR2 SQIVND (reference sequence). The CDR3 DNA sequence: TGTGCCACGGGGACAGGGGGCGGCGAGACCCAGTACTTC. It yields the protein CATGTGGGETQYF.

This clonotype was observed at least ten times. The gene calls are TRBV7-8 and TRBJ2-5, with 7 bases aligning to TRBD2. The CDR3 is 15 amino acids. After removal of 1 base from V and 5 bases from J, the junction contained 7 bases not matched to a gene. Germline V gene sequence: CDR1 SGHVS, CDR2 FQNEAQ. CDR3 residues: CASSLGELARETQYF. Written as DNA, the CDR3 is TGTGCCAGCAGCTTAGGGGAACTAGCGAGGGAGACCCAGTACTTC.

The chain couples TRBV14 to TRBJ1-1; D is unclear. The CDR3 runs 14 residues. Looked up from germline, CDR1 is SGHDN and CDR2 is FVKESK. V was cut by 0 bases and J by 10 bases, with 15 bases left in between. The CDR3 nucleotides read TGTGCCAGCAGCCAAGAAGTAAGGACCGCGACAGCTTTCTTT. Protein: CASSQEVRTATAFF.

This clonotype was recorded a few times. This chain connects TRBV19 to TRBJ1-2, with 8 bases aligning to TRBD1. Germline CDR1 LNHDA, CDR2 SQIVND (reference sequence). V gave up 7 bases and J gave up 3 bases; unmatched junction bases: 4. This CDR3 is 13 amino acids long. As DNA, the CDR3 is TGTGCCAGTAACCCGGACAGGGACTATGGCTACACCTTC. Encoded protein: CASNPDRDYGYTF. The whole variable domain, remainder taken from reference TRBV19 and TRBJ1-2, is DGGITQSPKYLFRKEGQNVTLSCEQNLNHDAMYWYRQDPGQGLRLIYYSQIVNDFQKGDIAEGYSVSREKKESFPLTVTSAQKNPTAFYLCASNPDRDYGYTFGSGTRLTVV.

This clonotype appeared many times. The V gene is TRBV20-1, the J gene TRBJ1-1; TRBD1 is a possible D gene (5 bases). V gave up 6 bases and J gave up 5 bases, with 16 bases separating them. The CDR3 consists of 13 residues. Germline V gene lookup returns CDR1 DFQATT and CDR2 SNEGSKA (reference sequence). In DNA, the CDR3 is TGCAGTGCCGGGACCCCATGGGGGACTGAAGCTTTCTTT. Protein product: CSAGTPWGTEAFF.

This clonotype was counted at least ten times. The V and J genes are TRBV6-5 and TRBJ1-1, with D perhaps matching TRBD1 (6 bases). CDR1 MNHEY and CDR2 SVGAGI come from the germline V gene. The CDR3 extends over 15 amino acids. V shed 6 bases and J shed 2 bases, with 16 bases lying between them. The CDR3 nucleotides are TGTGCCAGCAGAGCCCGGGACAACTTTAACACTGAAGCTTTCTTT. It encodes CASRARDNFNTEAFF.